This T cell receptor (beta chain) was observed in a study of shared clonotypes between healthy human individuals. Study findings and constraints: A generally larger estimated richness was seen in naive subsets than in memory subsets. Sharing across a few donors was seen in 5% to 5.5% of naive CD4 clonotypes.

This clone is a singleton in its sample. What it binds is not known. This CDR3 is 8 amino acids long. Germline loops: CDR1 SGHNT, CDR2 YENEEA. The input for sorted-subset replicate PCRs was approximately 200 ng DNA, about 30,000 T cell genomes. Using immunoSEQ multiplex PCR, the repertoire was profiled, and TCRdb retains in-frame clones only, with some absent. This repertoire shows about 1.1 million clones, about 72% found once; its top ten account for roughly 0.9%. CD45RA+ naive and CD45RA-negative memory subsets were separated from CD4+ cells. The chain carries TRBV11-3 and TRBJ2-5, with D uncertain. Near its end, the DNA agrees better with TRBJ2-7, so the J call may be wrong. The TCR sequence derives from a young man in good health. Some clones in this sample may be carry-over from other donors' samples. The sequenced sample was memory CD4+ T cells from PBMCs. Subset denoted: CD45RA-negative fraction. The CDR3 here is CASAEQYF. The CDR3 nucleotides read TGTGCCAGCGCCGAGCAGTACTTC.